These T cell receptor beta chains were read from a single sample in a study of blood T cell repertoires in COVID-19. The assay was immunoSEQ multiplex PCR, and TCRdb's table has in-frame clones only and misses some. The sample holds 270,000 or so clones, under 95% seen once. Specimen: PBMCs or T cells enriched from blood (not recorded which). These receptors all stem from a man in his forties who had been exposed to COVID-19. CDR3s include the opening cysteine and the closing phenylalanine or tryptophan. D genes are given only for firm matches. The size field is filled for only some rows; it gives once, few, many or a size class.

CASSPGQGGHYGYTF | NA | TRBV18 | TRBD1 | TRBJ1-2
CATQASTLNTEAFF | NA | TRBV6-5 | NA | TRBJ1-1
CASNPVGGLAFF | NA | TRBV27 | NA | TRBJ1-1
CASRAPGDNSPLHF | NA | TRBV6-5 | NA | TRBJ1-6
CASSPTLGASGKVFEQYF | NA | TRBV5-6 | TRBD2 | TRBJ2-7
CASSLPGTSGTVTGELFF | NA | TRBV5-1 | TRBD2 | TRBJ2-2
CASSIGGQLLEQYF | NA | TRBV19 | NA | TRBJ2-7
CATSDPGKGWTGELFF | NA | TRBV24-1 | NA | TRBJ2-2
CASSVSGNNEQFF | NA | TRBV19 | NA | TRBJ2-1
CASSRVVTVGNSPLHF | NA | TRBV5-4 | NA | TRBJ1-6
CASSRQGAQPQHF | NA | TRBV5-6 | TRBD1 | TRBJ1-5
CASGLSGTSGASSYNEQFF | NA | TRBV12-5 | TRBD2 | TRBJ2-1
CASSQVYPGQGLGGGKTQYF | NA | TRBV4-1 | TRBD1 | TRBJ2-5
CASSLPGRNTEAFF | NA | TRBV28 | NA | TRBJ1-1
CASSGTSGRNQETQYF | NA | TRBV3-1/TRBV3-2 | TRBD2 | TRBJ2-5
CASSLATGVNTEAFF | NA | TRBV7-6 | TRBD1 | TRBJ1-1
CASSLDGTSGSRSYNEQFF | NA | TRBV11-3 | TRBD2 | TRBJ2-1
CASSLIAGGYGYTF | NA | TRBV7-2 | TRBD1 | TRBJ1-2
CASSLVQGVVETQYF | NA | TRBV5-6 | TRBD1 | TRBJ2-5
CASSQRPLANYGYTF | NA | TRBV4-1 | NA | TRBJ1-2
CATSRDQGVVQPQHF | once | TRBV15 | TRBD1 | TRBJ1-5
CASHKTGGADTQYF | NA | TRBV27 | TRBD1 | TRBJ2-3
CASSLGRTGTIYF | NA | TRBV11-3 | TRBD1 | TRBJ1-3
CASSQDEDQVAGGNYGYTF | NA | TRBV4-1 | TRBD1 | TRBJ1-2
CASRRQGLNYGYTF | NA | TRBV6-5 | TRBD1 | TRBJ1-2
CASSLRQGADEQYF | NA | TRBV5-1 | TRBD1 | TRBJ2-7
CASSRGGTNTGELFF | NA | TRBV5-4 | TRBD2 | TRBJ2-2
CASSQDLWQGATEAFF | NA | TRBV4-1 | TRBD1 | TRBJ1-1
CATSDRNTEAFF | once | TRBV24-1 | NA | TRBJ1-1
CASSAGTDLDEQYF | few | TRBV5-6 | NA | TRBJ2-7
CAISVQGNTGELFF | NA | TRBV10-3 | NA | TRBJ2-2
CASSPGTLYSYEQYF | once | TRBV11-2 | NA | TRBJ2-7
CASSAGPRTGGPLSGANVLTF | NA | TRBV5-1 | TRBD1 | TRBJ2-6
CASSPLRGSGVAFF | NA | TRBV9 | NA | TRBJ1-1
CASSEQVLSNQPQHF | NA | TRBV6-1 | NA | TRBJ1-5
CASSSHRARETEAFF | NA | TRBV7-9 | NA | TRBJ1-1
CASSQDQEGETGELFF | NA | TRBV4-1 | NA | TRBJ2-2
CASRNPRETQYF | NA | TRBV28 | NA | TRBJ2-5
CASSRLTTSGSNEQYF | NA | TRBV3-1/TRBV3-2 | TRBD2 | TRBJ2-7
CATSRDTRRGYGYTF | NA | TRBV15 | NA | TRBJ1-2
CASSLARFVGALNEQFF | once | TRBV5-1 | NA | TRBJ2-1
CASSRDYEQYF | NA | TRBV7-9 | NA | TRBJ2-7
CASKLDRNNSPLHF | NA | TRBV2 | NA | TRBJ1-6
CASSSTSGSNDEQYF | NA | TRBV11-2 | TRBD2 | TRBJ2-7
CATSRDSPYEKLFF | NA | TRBV15 | NA | TRBJ1-4
CSVGAGANVLTF | NA | TRBV29-1 | NA | TRBJ2-6
CASSLDRAYNEQFF | NA | TRBV7-3 | TRBD1 | TRBJ2-1
CASSEAHPGANVLTF | NA | TRBV2 | NA | TRBJ2-6
CASGRGREQYF | once | TRBV7-9 | NA | TRBJ2-7
CASSINRQNTIYF | NA | TRBV28 | NA | TRBJ1-3